This is a list of T cell receptor beta chains from one sample in a study of shared clonotypes between healthy human individuals. This table comes from immunoSEQ multiplex PCR, and its TCRdb copy is limited to in-frame clones, with some not included. This sample yields around 510,000 clones, of which roughly four fifths are seen a single time; about 11% belongs to the top ten. Sequencing was done on a sample of PBMCs. These receptors originate from a woman aged 35 to 49 in good health. Some clones in this sample may be carry-over from other donors' samples. The CDR3 runs from the conserved cysteine through the conserved F or W. The order of the fields is V gene, J gene, clone size, D gene, CDR3 protein, CDR3 DNA. A D gene is named only where the DNA matches it firmly. For some rows the clone size is stated as once, few or many, or as a class when expanded; others skip it.

TRBV27	TRBJ1-5	once	-	CASSSWQANQPQHF	TGTGCCAGCAGTTCGTGGCAGGCGAATCAGCCCCAGCATTTT
TRBV19	TRBJ2-5	-	TRBD1	CASSSRTGFEETQYF	TGTGCCAGTAGTAGTCGGACAGGATTCGAAGAGACCCAGTACTTC
TRBV18	TRBJ1-4	-	-	CASSPDLNEKLFF	TGTGCCAGCTCGCCAGACCTGAATGAAAAACTGTTTTTT
TRBV19	TRBJ1-3	-	-	CASSPRHQPGNTIYF	TGTGCCAGTAGTCCTAGACATCAACCTGGAAACACCATATATTTT
TRBV9	TRBJ2-3	-	-	CASSVGVDTQYF	TGTGCCAGCAGCGTTGGGGTGGATACGCAGTATTTT
TRBV14	TRBJ2-7	-	-	CASSQDWRQGTSYEQYF	TGTGCCAGCAGCCAAGATTGGCGCCAGGGTACCTCCTACGAGCAGTACTTC
TRBV11-2	TRBJ2-1	-	-	CASSLEPNNEQFF	TGTGCCAGCAGCTTAGAACCCAACAATGAGCAGTTCTTC
TRBV29-1	TRBJ1-2	few	TRBD1	CSVVGGGDGYTF	TGCAGCGTTGTCGGAGGGGGCGATGGCTACACCTTC
TRBV7-6	TRBJ2-7	-	-	CASSLGPAGSDYEQYF	TGTGCCAGCAGCTTAGGCCCGGCAGGGTCGGATTACGAGCAGTACTTC
TRBV5-5	TRBJ1-1	-	TRBD1	CASSEGQLNTEAFF	TGTGCCAGCAGCGAGGGACAGTTGAACACTGAAGCTTTCTTT
TRBV5-1	TRBJ1-1	-	TRBD1	CASRQVTGGAEAFF	TGCGCCAGCAGGCAGGTTACAGGGGGAGCTGAAGCTTTCTTT
TRBV5-1	TRBJ2-2	-	TRBD1	CASSWDRATGELFF	TGCGCCAGCAGCTGGGACAGGGCCACCGGGGAGCTGTTTTTT
TRBV7-6	TRBJ2-3	-	TRBD2	CASSLLAGVTDTQYF	TGTGCCAGCAGCCTACTAGCGGGAGTCACAGATACGCAGTATTTT
TRBV5-5	TRBJ1-5	-	TRBD1	CASSSGTDLSNQPQHF	TGTGCCAGCAGCTCCGGGACAGATTTAAGCAATCAGCCCCAGCATTTT
TRBV29-1	TRBJ2-3	-	TRBD2	CSVEMQREYYTQYF	TGCAGCGTCGAAATGCAGCGGGAGTACTATACGCAGTATTTT
TRBV19	TRBJ1-4	-	-	CASSISYTTNEKLFF	TGTGCCAGTAGTATCAGTTACACAACTAATGAAAAACTGTTTTTT
TRBV28	TRBJ1-5	-	TRBD1	CASSIDRAGGQPQHF	TGTGCCAGCAGCATAGACAGGGCCGGAGGTCAGCCCCAGCATTTT
TRBV10-2	TRBJ1-1	-	-	CASSEGGGNTEAFF	TGCGCCAGCAGTGAAGGAGGGGGAAACACTGAAGCTTTCTTT
TRBV7-9	TRBJ2-3	-	-	CASSPGGTGYSDTQYF	TGTGCCAGCAGCCCGGGGGGGACAGGGTATTCAGATACGCAGTATTTT
TRBV29-1	TRBJ2-2	-	TRBD1	CSVGTGTGELFF	TGCAGCGTGGGGACAGGGACCGGGGAGCTGTTTTTT
TRBV5-4	TRBJ2-3	-	TRBD2	CASSGGTSGNRGTQYF	TGTGCCAGCAGCGGGGGGACTAGCGGGAACCGTGGTACGCAGTATTTT
TRBV10-2	TRBJ2-7	-	-	CASSADRWMAEQYF	TGCGCCAGCAGCGCCGACAGGTGGATGGCCGAGCAGTACTTC
TRBV30	TRBJ2-3	-	TRBD2	CAWSVGGVDTQYF	TGTGCCTGGAGTGTGGGAGGGGTCGATACGCAGTATTTT
TRBV28	TRBJ2-3	-	-	CASSSISAPTTDTQYF	TGTGCCAGCAGCTCTATTTCGGCTCCGACGACTGATACGCAGTATTTT
TRBV11-3	TRBJ1-4	-	-	CASSPARGAYEKLFF	TGTGCCAGCAGCCCTGCGAGGGGAGCGTATGAAAAACTGTTTTTT
TRBV7-8	TRBJ2-7	-	TRBD1	CASSPRVVGQGFSGEQYF	TGTGCCAGCAGCCCCCGGGTTGTCGGACAGGGCTTTTCGGGCGAGCAGTACTTC
TRBV19	TRBJ1-1	few	TRBD1	CASTATGPHTEAFF	TGTGCCAGTACTGCGACAGGGCCCCATACTGAAGCTTTCTTT
TRBV6-1	TRBJ1-1	-	TRBD1	CASSIRDRDEAFF	TGTGCCAGCAGTATCCGGGACAGGGATGAGGCTTTCTTT
TRBV30	TRBJ2-7	-	-	CAWRDGGGSYEQYF	TGTGCCTGGAGGGATGGGGGCGGGAGCTACGAGCAGTACTTC
TRBV29-1	TRBJ1-2	-	-	CSVVWGEGGYTF	TGCAGCGTTGTTTGGGGGGAAGGTGGCTACACCTTC
TRBV5-6	TRBJ2-2	-	-	CASSAGLLGELFF	TGTGCCAGCAGCGCAGGCTTGTTGGGGGAGCTGTTTTTT
TRBV10-2	TRBJ1-4	few	-	CASTGTDHEKLFF	TGCGCCAGCACCGGGACGGATCATGAAAAACTGTTTTTT
TRBV10-1	TRBJ2-7	-	-	CASRMVGDSIRYEQYF	TGCGCCAGCCGGATGGTAGGAGACTCTATCCGGTACGAGCAGTACTTC
TRBV6-1	TRBJ2-1	-	-	CASSERVSSYNEQFF	TGTGCCAGCAGTGAAAGGGTCAGCTCCTACAATGAGCAGTTCTTC
TRBV7-9	TRBJ2-7	-	-	CASETVTYEQYF	TGTGCCAGCGAGACGGTGACCTACGAGCAGTACTTC
TRBV30	TRBJ2-7	-	TRBD1	CASGQGSSYEQYF	TGTGCCTCTGGACAGGGGTCATCCTACGAGCAGTACTTC
TRBV27	TRBJ2-5	-	-	CATSGGGYRETQYF	TGTGCCACCTCCGGAGGGGGGTACCGAGAGACCCAGTACTTC
TRBV5-1	TRBJ2-1	-	-	CASSLNAGSSYNEQFF	TGCGCCAGCAGCTTGAACGCGGGGAGCTCCTACAATGAGCAGTTCTTC
TRBV7-2	TRBJ2-5	-	TRBD1	CASSARQGSETQYF	TGTGCCAGCAGCGCAAGACAGGGTTCGGAGACCCAGTACTTC
TRBV2	TRBJ2-2	-	-	CASSEYGAGELFF	TGTGCCAGCAGTGAATATGGGGCCGGGGAGCTGTTTTTT
TRBV28	TRBJ1-4	once	-	CASSSPTALNEKLFF	TGTGCCAGCAGTTCCCCGACAGCGCTTAATGAAAAACTGTTTTTT
TRBV20-1	TRBJ1-1	few	TRBD1	CSARTGQVAFF	TGCAGTGCTAGGACGGGACAGGTGGCTTTCTTT
TRBV29-1	TRBJ1-2	many	-	CSVEKSGRGYGYTF	TGCAGCGTTGAAAAGTCAGGACGAGGCTATGGCTACACCTTC
TRBV4-1	TRBJ1-1	once	TRBD1	CASSQEREATRGLRDTEAFF	TGCGCCAGCAGCCAAGAAAGGGAAGCGACCAGGGGGCTCCGTGACACTGAAGCTTTCTTT
TRBV19	TRBJ2-5	-	TRBD2	CASSIQAGGQETQYF	TGTGCCAGTAGTATTCAAGCGGGAGGGCAAGAGACCCAGTACTTC
TRBV10-1	TRBJ2-7	-	-	CASSWLDFKLAVNTYEQYF	TGCGCCAGCAGTTGGTTGGACTTCAAACTAGCTGTGAATACCTACGAGCAGTACTTC
TRBV5-1	TRBJ1-5	once	-	CASRGWQPQHF	TGCGCCAGCAGGGGTTGGCAGCCCCAGCATTTT
TRBV7-9	TRBJ2-1	-	-	CASSPSPLDRKQFF	TGTGCCAGCAGCCCAAGCCCCCTGGACAGAAAGCAGTTCTTC
TRBV7-3	TRBJ2-6	once	TRBD2	CASSLRGTSGRNSGANVLTF	TGTGCCAGCAGCTTAAGGGGGACTAGCGGGAGAAACTCTGGGGCCAACGTCCTGACTTTC
TRBV28	TRBJ2-7	-	-	CATFGAGRSYEQYF	TGTGCCACCTTCGGGGCAGGGCGCTCCTACGAGCAGTACTTC
TRBV7-9	TRBJ2-7	few	TRBD1	CASSAPGQGSYEQYF	TGTGCCAGCAGCGCCCCGGGACAGGGGTCCTACGAGCAGTACTTC
TRBV19	TRBJ1-4	-	-	CASTLDRTNEKLFF	TGTGCCAGTACCTTAGACAGGACTAATGAAAAACTGTTTTTT
TRBV27	TRBJ2-7	once	-	CASRPQLGVYEQYF	TGTGCCAGCAGGCCCCAGTTAGGCGTTTACGAGCAGTACTTC
TRBV6-5	TRBJ1-1	once	-	CASSRGGSQTFF	TGTGCCAGCAGTCGGGGGGGATCCCAGACTTTCTTT
TRBV18	TRBJ1-5	many	TRBD1	CASSSSGQLEPQHF	TGTGCCAGCTCAAGCTCGGGACAGCTGGAGCCCCAGCATTTT